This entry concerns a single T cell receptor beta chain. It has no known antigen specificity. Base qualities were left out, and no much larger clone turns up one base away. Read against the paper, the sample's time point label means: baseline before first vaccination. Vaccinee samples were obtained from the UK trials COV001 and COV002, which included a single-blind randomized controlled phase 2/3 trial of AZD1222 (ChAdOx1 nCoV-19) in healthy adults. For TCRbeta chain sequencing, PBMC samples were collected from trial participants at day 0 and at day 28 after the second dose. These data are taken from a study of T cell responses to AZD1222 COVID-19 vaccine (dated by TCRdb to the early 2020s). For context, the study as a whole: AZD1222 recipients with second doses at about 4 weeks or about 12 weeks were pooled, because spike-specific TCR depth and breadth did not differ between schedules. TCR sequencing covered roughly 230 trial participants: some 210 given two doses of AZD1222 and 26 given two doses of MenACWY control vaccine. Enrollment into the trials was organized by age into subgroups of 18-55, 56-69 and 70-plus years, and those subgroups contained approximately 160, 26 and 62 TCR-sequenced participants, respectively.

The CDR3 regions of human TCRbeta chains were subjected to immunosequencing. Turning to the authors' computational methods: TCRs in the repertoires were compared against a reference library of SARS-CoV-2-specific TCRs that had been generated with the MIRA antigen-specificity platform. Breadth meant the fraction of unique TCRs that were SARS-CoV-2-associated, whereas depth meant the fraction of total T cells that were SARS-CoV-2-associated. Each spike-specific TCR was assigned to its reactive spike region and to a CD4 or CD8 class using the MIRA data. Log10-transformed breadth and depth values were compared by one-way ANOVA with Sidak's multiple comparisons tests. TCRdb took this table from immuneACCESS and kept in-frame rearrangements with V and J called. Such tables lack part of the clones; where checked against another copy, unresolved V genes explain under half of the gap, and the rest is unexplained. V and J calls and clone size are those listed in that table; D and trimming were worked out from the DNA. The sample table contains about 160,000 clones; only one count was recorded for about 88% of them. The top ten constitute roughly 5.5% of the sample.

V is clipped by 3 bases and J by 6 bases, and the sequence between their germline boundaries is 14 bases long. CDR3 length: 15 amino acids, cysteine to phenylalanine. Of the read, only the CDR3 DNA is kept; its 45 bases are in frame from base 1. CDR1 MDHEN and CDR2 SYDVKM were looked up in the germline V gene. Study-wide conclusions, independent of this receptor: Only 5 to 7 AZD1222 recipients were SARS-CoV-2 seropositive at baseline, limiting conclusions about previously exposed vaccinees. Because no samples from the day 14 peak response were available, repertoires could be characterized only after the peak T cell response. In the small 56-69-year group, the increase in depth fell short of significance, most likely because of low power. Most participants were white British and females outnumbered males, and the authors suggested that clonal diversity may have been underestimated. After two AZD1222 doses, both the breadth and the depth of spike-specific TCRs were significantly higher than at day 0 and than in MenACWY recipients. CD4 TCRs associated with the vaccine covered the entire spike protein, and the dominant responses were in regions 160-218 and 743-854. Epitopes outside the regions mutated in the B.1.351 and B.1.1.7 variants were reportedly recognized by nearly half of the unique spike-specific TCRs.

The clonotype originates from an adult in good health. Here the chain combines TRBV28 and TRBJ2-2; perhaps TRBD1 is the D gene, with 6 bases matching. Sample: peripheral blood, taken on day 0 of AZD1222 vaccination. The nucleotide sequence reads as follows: TGTGCCAGCAGTTTGCTACAGGGTGGGGCCGGGGAGCTGTTTTTT. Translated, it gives CASSLLQGGAGELFF.